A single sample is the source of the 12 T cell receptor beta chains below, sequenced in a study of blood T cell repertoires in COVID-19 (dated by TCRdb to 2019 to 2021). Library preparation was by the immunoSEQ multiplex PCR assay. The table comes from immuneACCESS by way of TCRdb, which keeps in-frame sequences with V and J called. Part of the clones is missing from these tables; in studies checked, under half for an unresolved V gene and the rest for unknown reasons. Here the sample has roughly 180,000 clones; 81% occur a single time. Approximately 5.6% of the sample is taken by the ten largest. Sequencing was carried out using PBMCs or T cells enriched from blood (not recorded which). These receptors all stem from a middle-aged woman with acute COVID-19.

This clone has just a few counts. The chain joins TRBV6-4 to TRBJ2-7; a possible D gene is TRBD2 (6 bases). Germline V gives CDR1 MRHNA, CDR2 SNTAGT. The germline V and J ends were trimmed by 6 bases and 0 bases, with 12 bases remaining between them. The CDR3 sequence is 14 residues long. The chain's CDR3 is CASRGDGSSYEQYV. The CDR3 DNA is TGTGCCAGCAGGGGGGACGGGAGCTCCTACGAGCAGTACGTC.

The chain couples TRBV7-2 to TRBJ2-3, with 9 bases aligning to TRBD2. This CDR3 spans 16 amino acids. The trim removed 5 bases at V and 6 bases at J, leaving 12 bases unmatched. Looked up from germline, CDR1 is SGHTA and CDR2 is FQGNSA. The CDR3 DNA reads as TGTGCCAGCAGCCCTTCAGCCGCTAGCGGGATTGATACGCAGTATTTT. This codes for CASSPSAASGIDTQYF.

Written as DNA, the CDR3 is TGTGCCAGCAGCTGGAACCCAGGGGGCAGTTATGGCTACACCTTC. Amino acids: CASSWNPGGSYGYTF. The chain links TRBV11-2 to TRBJ1-2; 8 bases agree with TRBD1. This CDR3 region has 15 residues. Unmatched junction bases numbered 9, after V lost 4 bases and J lost 5 bases. Germline V CDR1 and CDR2: SGHAT, FQNNGV.

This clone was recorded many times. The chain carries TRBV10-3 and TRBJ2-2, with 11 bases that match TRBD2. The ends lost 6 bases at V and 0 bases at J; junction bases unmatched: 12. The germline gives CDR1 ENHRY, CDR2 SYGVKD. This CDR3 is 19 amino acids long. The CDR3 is CAISPDRGLAVANTGELFF. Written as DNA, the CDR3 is TGTGCCATCAGCCCGGACCGGGGACTAGCGGTAGCGAACACCGGGGAGCTGTTTTTT.

The DNA of the CDR3 is TGTGCCAGCAGTGAATTAGAAGAGAACACCGGGGAGCTGTTTTTT. It encodes CASSELEENTGELFF. This chain joins TRBV25-1 and TRBJ2-2; no firm D call. V dropped 1 base and J dropped 1 base, with 7 bases sitting between them. CDR3 length: 15 amino acids. From germline, CDR1 is MGHDK and CDR2 SYGVNS.

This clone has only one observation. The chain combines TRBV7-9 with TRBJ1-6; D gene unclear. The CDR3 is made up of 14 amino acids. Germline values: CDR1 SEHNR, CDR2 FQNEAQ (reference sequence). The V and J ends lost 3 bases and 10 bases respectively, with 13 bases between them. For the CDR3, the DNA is TGTGCCAGCAGCTTTTCGCGGGCCCGGTCACCCCTCCACTTT. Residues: CASSFSRARSPLHF.

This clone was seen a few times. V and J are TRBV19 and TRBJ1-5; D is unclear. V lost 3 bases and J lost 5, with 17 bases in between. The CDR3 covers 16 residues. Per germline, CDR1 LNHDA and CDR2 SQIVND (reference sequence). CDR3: CASSMRLAGGYQPQHF. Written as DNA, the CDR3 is TGTGCCAGTAGTATGCGCCTGGCAGGCGGGTATCAGCCCCAGCATTTT.

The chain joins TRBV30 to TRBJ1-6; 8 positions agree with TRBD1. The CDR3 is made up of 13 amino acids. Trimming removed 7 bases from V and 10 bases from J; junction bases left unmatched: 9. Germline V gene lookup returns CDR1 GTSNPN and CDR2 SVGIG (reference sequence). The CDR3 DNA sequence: TGTGCCTCCGCGACAGGGGACGGCTCACCCCTCCACTTT. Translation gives CASATGDGSPLHF.

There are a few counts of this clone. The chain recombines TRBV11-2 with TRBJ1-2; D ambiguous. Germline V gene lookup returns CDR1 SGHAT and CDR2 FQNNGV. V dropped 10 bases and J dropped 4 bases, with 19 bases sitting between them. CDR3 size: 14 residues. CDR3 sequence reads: CATSTALTGYGYTF. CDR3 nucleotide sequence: TGTGCCACCTCAACGGCACTAACGGGCTATGGCTACACCTTC.

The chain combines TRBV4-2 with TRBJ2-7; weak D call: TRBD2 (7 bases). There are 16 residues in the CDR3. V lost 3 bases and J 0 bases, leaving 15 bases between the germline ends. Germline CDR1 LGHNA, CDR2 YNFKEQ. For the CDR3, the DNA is TGTGCCAGCAGCCAGGCTCTAGCGGACAGCTCCTACGAGCAGTACTTC. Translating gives CASSQALADSSYEQYF.

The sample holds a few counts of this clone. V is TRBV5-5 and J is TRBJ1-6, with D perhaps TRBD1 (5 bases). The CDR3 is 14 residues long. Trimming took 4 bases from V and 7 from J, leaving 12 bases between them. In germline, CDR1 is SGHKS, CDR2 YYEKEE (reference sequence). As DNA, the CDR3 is TGTGCCAGCAGCCCGGGGGGGGGAAATTCACCCCTCCACTTT. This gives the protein CASSPGGGNSPLHF.

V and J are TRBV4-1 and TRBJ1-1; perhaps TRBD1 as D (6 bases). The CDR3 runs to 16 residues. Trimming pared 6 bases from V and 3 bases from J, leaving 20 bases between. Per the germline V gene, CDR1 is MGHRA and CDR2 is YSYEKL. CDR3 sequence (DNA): TGCGCCAGCAGTCTCTCAGCGGGGGGCGCGGACACTGAAGCTTTCTTT. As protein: CASSLSAGGADTEAFF.